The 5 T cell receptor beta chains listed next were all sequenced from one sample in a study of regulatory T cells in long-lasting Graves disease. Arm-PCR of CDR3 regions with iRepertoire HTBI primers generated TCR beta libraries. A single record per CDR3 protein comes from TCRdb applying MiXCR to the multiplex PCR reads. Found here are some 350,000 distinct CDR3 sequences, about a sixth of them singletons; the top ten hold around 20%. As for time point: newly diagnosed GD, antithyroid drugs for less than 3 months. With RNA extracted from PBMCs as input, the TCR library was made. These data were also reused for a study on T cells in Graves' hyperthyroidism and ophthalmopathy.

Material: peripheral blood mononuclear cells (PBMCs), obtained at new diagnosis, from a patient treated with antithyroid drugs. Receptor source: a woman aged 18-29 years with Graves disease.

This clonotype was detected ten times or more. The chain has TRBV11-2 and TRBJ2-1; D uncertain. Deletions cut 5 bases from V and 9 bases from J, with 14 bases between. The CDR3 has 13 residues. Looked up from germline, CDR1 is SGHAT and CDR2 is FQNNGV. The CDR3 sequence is CASSDSRVGEQFF. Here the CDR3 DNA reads TGTGCCAGCAGCGATTCAAGGGTGGGTGAGCAGTTCTTC.

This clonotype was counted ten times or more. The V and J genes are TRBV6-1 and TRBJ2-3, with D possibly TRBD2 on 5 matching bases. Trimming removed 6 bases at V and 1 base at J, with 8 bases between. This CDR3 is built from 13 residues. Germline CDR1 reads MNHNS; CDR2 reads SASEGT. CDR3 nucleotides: TGTGCCAGCAGCCACGGGGGCACAGATACGCAGTATTTT. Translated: CASSHGGTDTQYF.

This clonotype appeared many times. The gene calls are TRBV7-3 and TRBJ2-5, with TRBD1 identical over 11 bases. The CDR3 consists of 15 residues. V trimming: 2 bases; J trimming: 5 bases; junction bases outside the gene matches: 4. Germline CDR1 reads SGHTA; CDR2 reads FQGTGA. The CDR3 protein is CASSLYGTGGETQYF. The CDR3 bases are TGTGCCAGCAGCTTATACGGGACAGGGGGGGAGACCCAGTACTTC.

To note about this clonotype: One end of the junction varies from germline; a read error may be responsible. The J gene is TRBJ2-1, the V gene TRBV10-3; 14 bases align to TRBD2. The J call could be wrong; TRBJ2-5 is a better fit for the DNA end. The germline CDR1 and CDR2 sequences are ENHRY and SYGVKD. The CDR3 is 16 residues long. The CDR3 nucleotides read TGTGCCATCAGCGGGACTAGCGGGGGCGAACAAGGGACCCAGTACTTC. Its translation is CAISGTSGGEQGTQYF.

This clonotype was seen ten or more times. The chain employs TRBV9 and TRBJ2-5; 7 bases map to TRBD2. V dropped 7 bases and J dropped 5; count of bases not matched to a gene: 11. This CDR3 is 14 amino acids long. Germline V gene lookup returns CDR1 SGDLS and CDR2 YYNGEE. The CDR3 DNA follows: TGTGCCAGCGGGGGGGTCGGGCGAGGCGAGACCCAGTACTTC. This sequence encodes CASGGVGRGETQYF. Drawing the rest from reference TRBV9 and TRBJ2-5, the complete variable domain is DSGVTQTPKHLITATGQRVTLRCSPRSGDLSVYWYQQSLDQGLQFLIQYYNGEERAKGNILERFSAQQFPDLHSELNLSSLELGDSALYFCASGGVGRGETQYFGPGTRLLVL.